These 21 T cell receptor beta chains came from one sample sequenced in a study of cytomegalovirus exposure and HLA in healthy donors. Sequencing used immunoSEQ multiplex PCR; TCRdb keeps in-frame clones, though not all of them. The sample includes about 160,000 clones, about four fifths of them seen just once. Sequenced sample: PBMCs. The source of these receptors is a man younger than 40 in good health and CMV-seropositive.

The rearrangement uses TRBV30 and TRBJ1-4; D perhaps matches TRBD1 (6 bases). The length of the CDR3 is 14 residues. CDR1 GTSNPN and CDR2 SVGIG come from the germline V gene (reference sequence). Deletions cut 1 base from V and 7 bases from J, with 13 bases between. The CDR3 DNA reads as TGTGCCTGGAGTGCCGGGACAAATTTTGAAAAACTGTTTTTT. It encodes CAWSAGTNFEKLFF.

The chain recombines TRBV13 with TRBJ2-2, with TRBD2 matching 14 bases. V gave up 4 bases and J gave up 4 bases; unmatched junction bases: 8. Looked up from germline, CDR1 is PRHDT and CDR2 is FYEKMQ (reference sequence). The CDR3 runs to 18 residues. CDR3 nucleotides: TGTGCCAGCAGCTCGGGACTAGCGGGAGACTTGGGCACCGGGGAGCTGTTTTTT. Protein sequence: CASSSGLAGDLGTGELFF.

V is TRBV18 and J is TRBJ1-5; 9 bases are a match to TRBD1. V shed 3 bases, J shed 7 bases, and the junction held 7 bases outside the gene matches. Germline CDR1 is KGHSH and CDR2 is LQKENI. The CDR3 has 15 amino acids. The CDR3 sequence is CASSPETGGRQPQHF. The DNA of the CDR3 is TGTGCCAGCTCACCGGAGACAGGGGGTAGACAGCCCCAGCATTTT.

The chain is built from TRBV9 and TRBJ2-1; 9 positions match TRBD1. Germline-derived CDR1 and CDR2 are SGDLS and YYNGEE. V dropped 4 bases and J dropped 2; count of bases not matched to a gene: 4. This CDR3 has 15 residues. This CDR3 reads CASSSTGGPYNEQFF. The CDR3 DNA is TGTGCCAGCAGCTCCACAGGGGGCCCCTACAATGAGCAGTTCTTC.

The chain combines TRBV7-8 with TRBJ2-7; maybe TRBD1 (5 bases). CDR3 size: 15 residues. Germline V gene lookup returns CDR1 SGHVS and CDR2 FQNEAQ. Trimming left V 2 bases short and J 3 bases short, with 14 bases between. Here the CDR3 DNA reads TGTGCCAGCAGCTTAACTAACGTCAGGGTCTACGAGCAGTACTTC. Translation: CASSLTNVRVYEQYF. Using reference TRBV7-8 and TRBJ2-7 for the parts outside the CDR3, the full variable domain is GAGVSQSPRYKVAKRGQDVALRCDPISGHVSLFWYQQALGQGPEFLTYFQNEAQLDKSGLPSDRFFAERPEGSVSTLKIQRTQQEDSAVYLCASSLTNVRVYEQYFGPGTRLTVT.

The chain couples TRBV4-3 to TRBJ2-7, with D unresolved. This CDR3 has 14 amino acids. V lost 4 bases and J lost 6, with 16 bases in between. CDR1 is LGHNA, CDR2 YSLEER, per germline. The CDR3 bases are TGCGCCAGCAGCCTCCAACTACCGATGCGCGAGCAGTACTTC. Translating it yields CASSLQLPMREQYF.

V gene TRBV28 combines with J gene TRBJ2-1, with TRBD1 identical over 7 bases. The CDR3 has 14 residues. Germline V gene sequence: CDR1 MDHEN, CDR2 SYDVKM. The V gene end was trimmed by 7 bases and the J gene end by 6 bases; junction bases not matched to a gene: 9. CDR3 sequence: CASTFLTGPNEQFF. The CDR3 coding sequence is TGTGCCAGCACCTTCCTGACAGGGCCCAATGAGCAGTTCTTC.

The rearrangement joins TRBV28 to TRBJ1-4; D gene unclear. Germline V gene sequence: CDR1 MDHEN, CDR2 SYDVKM. V was clipped by 6 bases and J by 5 bases, with 7 bases between them. The CDR3 is made up of 12 amino acids. The CDR3 loop is CASSSGNEKLFF. DNA of the CDR3: TGTGCCAGCAGCTCCGGGAATGAAAAACTGTTTTTT.

This rearrangement joins TRBV9 to TRBJ2-6, with 7 bases identical to TRBD2. V gave up 0 bases and J gave up 1 base; unmatched junction bases: 19. Germline V gene sequence: CDR1 SGDLS, CDR2 YYNGEE. There are 22 residues in the CDR3. The CDR3 bases are TGTGCCAGCAGCGTAGCTAGGGGTGCGGGGGAGAAGGGCCGTTCTGGGGCCAACGTCCTGACTTTC. Its protein is CASSVARGAGEKGRSGANVLTF.

The chain is built from TRBV7-3 and TRBJ2-1; 7 bases map to TRBD2. Germline V gene data show CDR1 as SGHTA and CDR2 as FQGTGA. V was clipped by 1 base and J by 6 bases; unmatched bases: 9. The CDR3 consists of 16 residues. The CDR3, as DNA: TGTGCCAGCAGCTTAATGGGCGGGAGTTCCCTCAATGAGCAGTTCTTC. Residues: CASSLMGGSSLNEQFF.

The chain joins TRBV28 to TRBJ2-7, with unresolved D. The CDR3 loop spans 16 amino acids. With 8 bases removed from V and 0 bases from J, the gap between germline ends came to 20 bases. The germline V gene has CDR1 MDHEN and CDR2 SYDVKM. Written as DNA, the CDR3 is TGTGCCAGCTACTTTCCCCCCGACATCCACTCCTACGAGCAGTACTTC. Protein sequence: CASYFPPDIHSYEQYF.

The gene calls are TRBV7-3 and TRBJ2-2; 11 bases align to TRBD2. The germline V gene encodes CDR1 SGHTA and CDR2 FQGTGA. V trimming: 1 base; J trimming: 7 bases; junction bases outside the gene matches: 14. CDR3 length: 19 residues. The chain's CDR3 is CASSLRGRVLAGDDGELFF. In DNA form, the CDR3 reads TGTGCCAGCAGCTTAAGGGGAAGGGTACTAGCGGGAGACGACGGGGAGCTGTTTTTT. The full variable domain, in which reference TRBV7-3 and TRBJ2-2 provide the parts outside the CDR3, is GAGVSQTPSNKVTEKGKYVELRCDPISGHTALYWYRQSLGQGPEFLIYFQGTGAADDSGLPNDRFFAVRPEGSVSTLKIQRTERGDSAVYLCASSLRGRVLAGDDGELFFGEGSRLTVL.

The gene calls are TRBV19 and TRBJ2-7; tentative D call: TRBD1 (5 bases). The V end was cut by 0 bases, the J end by 0 bases, with 9 bases between. Germline CDR1 LNHDA, CDR2 SQIVND (reference sequence). CDR3 length equals 15 residues. The CDR3 nucleotides read TGTGCCAGTAGTATAGACAGGACAAGCTCCTACGAGCAGTACTTC. Residues: CASSIDRTSSYEQYF.

The chain carries TRBV19 and TRBJ2-7; 9 bases agree with TRBD1. V gave up 5 bases and J gave up 2 bases; unmatched junction bases: 7. The germline gives CDR1 LNHDA, CDR2 SQIVND (reference sequence). This CDR3 comprises 15 residues. Written as DNA, the CDR3 is TGTGCCAGTAGTCCCGGGACAGGGTTGACCTACGAGCAGTACTTC. This sequence encodes CASSPGTGLTYEQYF.

The rearrangement uses TRBV6-6 and TRBJ2-1; 11 bases are shared with TRBD1. This CDR3 has 15 amino acids. Germline-derived CDR1 and CDR2 are MNHNY and SVGAGI (reference sequence). The ends lost 5 bases at V and 7 bases at J; junction bases unmatched: 7. DNA for the CDR3: TGTGCCAGCAGTCCCGGGACAGGGGGTCTAAATGAGCAGTTCTTC. As protein: CASSPGTGGLNEQFF.

V and J are TRBV27 and TRBJ2-7; TRBD2 matches at 14 bases. Trimming cost V 6 bases and J 7 bases; bases outside gene matches: 11. This CDR3 spans 16 amino acids. Per germline, CDR1 MNHEY and CDR2 SMNVEV (reference sequence). The CDR3 loop is CASSGLAGGWAGEQYF. The CDR3 DNA is TGTGCCAGCAGCGGACTAGCGGGAGGTTGGGCGGGAGAGCAGTACTTC.

The chain recombines TRBV2 with TRBJ1-5, with D possibly TRBD1 on 5 matching bases. The germline V gene has CDR1 SNHLY and CDR2 FYNNEI. V was clipped by 6 bases and J by 2 bases, with 11 bases between them. The CDR3 length is 14 residues. The DNA for the CDR3 is TGTGCCAGCAGCGGAGGAGGGGGCAATCAGCCCCAGCATTTT. Encoded protein: CASSGGGGNQPQHF.

This clone is a singleton in its sample. The J gene is TRBJ2-3, the V gene TRBV9; TRBD2 is a possible D gene (5 bases). The CDR3 loop spans 16 amino acids. V was pared by 7 bases and J by 6 bases, with 24 bases between. Per germline, CDR1 SGDLS and CDR2 YYNGEE. CDR3 DNA: TGTGCCAGCGCGCGTGGCCGGCTAGCCTCCCCGGATACGCAGTATTTT. Translating it yields CASARGRLASPDTQYF.

The gene calls are TRBV7-2 and TRBJ2-7; unclear D gene. Germline lookup yields CDR1 SGHTA and CDR2 FQGNSA. The CDR3 loop spans 16 amino acids. Trimming removed 0 bases at V and 2 bases at J, with 14 bases between. CDR3 DNA sequence: TGTGCCAGCAGCTTAGCGTCCGGAGATTTACCCTACGAGCAGTACTTC. Translation gives CASSLASGDLPYEQYF.

This clone was observed a single time. The rearrangement uses TRBV28 and TRBJ2-1; 9 positions agree with TRBD1. V trimming: 4 bases; J trimming: 6 bases; junction bases outside the gene matches: 10. CDR3 length: 16 residues. Germline V gene lookup returns CDR1 MDHEN and CDR2 SYDVKM. CDR3 DNA sequence: TGTGCCAGCAGTTCAGACGGGACAGGGAAGATCAATGAGCAGTTCTTC. Its translation: CASSSDGTGKINEQFF.

This clone was observed once. The chain couples TRBV5-1 to TRBJ1-4; D gene uncertain. Germline loops: CDR1 SGHRS, CDR2 YFSETQ. V was shortened by 5 bases and J by 0 bases, with 5 bases between the two germline ends. The CDR3 runs to 13 residues. CDR3 protein: CASRLATNEKLFF. The CDR3 coding sequence is TGCGCCAGCAGACTGGCAACTAATGAAAAACTGTTTTTT.